These 5 T cell receptor beta chains were all obtained from the same sample, sequenced in a study of shared clonotypes between healthy human individuals. Sequencing used immunoSEQ multiplex PCR; TCRdb keeps in-frame clones, though not all of them. The sample carries millions of clones, more than 85% recorded once. Sequencing was performed on naive CD4+ T cells from PBMCs. Stated subset: CD45RA+ positively selected. All receptors come from a man aged 18 to 35 in good health. Some clones in this sample may be carry-over from other donors' samples.

V is TRBV5-1 and J is TRBJ2-2, with D perhaps TRBD2 (6 bases). The CDR3 runs 16 residues. The germline gives CDR1 SGHRS, CDR2 YFSETQ. The germline V and J ends were trimmed by 0 bases and 2 bases, with 11 bases remaining between them. The CDR3 sequence: CASSLVVAVNTGELFF. CDR3 coding DNA: TGCGCCAGCAGCTTGGTTGTAGCGGTAAACACCGGGGAGCTGTTTTTT.

The chain has TRBV28 and TRBJ1-4; 7 positions match TRBD1. The trim removed 5 bases at V and 3 bases at J, leaving 3 bases unmatched. The length of the CDR3 is 14 residues. CDR1 and CDR2 from the germline V gene are MDHEN and SYDVKM. The DNA for the CDR3 is TGTGCCAGCAGTCCCGGGACAGCTAATGAAAAACTGTTTTTT. Amino acid sequence: CASSPGTANEKLFF.

The chain is built from TRBV5-1 and TRBJ2-3; 13 bases align to TRBD2. V was pared by 0 bases and J by 3 bases, with 10 bases of the junction left unmatched. Germline CDR1 reads SGHRS; CDR2 reads YFSETQ. The CDR3 is 19 residues long. The CDR3 region is CASSLATSGRATGTDTQYF. CDR3 nucleotides: TGCGCCAGCAGCTTGGCCACTAGCGGGAGGGCCACAGGGACAGATACGCAGTATTTT.

J is TRBJ1-1 and V is TRBV6-5; 8 bases agree with TRBD1. The ends lost 2 bases at V and 3 bases at J; junction bases unmatched: 5. Germline V gene lookup returns CDR1 MNHEY and CDR2 SVGAGI. CDR3 length: 15 residues. CDR3 DNA: TGTGCCAGCAGTTACCGGACAGGGTGGGACACTGAAGCTTTCTTT. Its translation is CASSYRTGWDTEAFF.

On this clone: Within the sample, other DNA sequences also encode this same CDR3. The chain has TRBV28 and TRBJ2-3; no definite D call. The V gene's germline CDR1 is MDHEN and CDR2 SYDVKM. V lost 8 bases to trimming and J lost 3 bases, with 3 bases between them. The CDR3 has 10 residues. The CDR3 bases are TGTGCCAGCGGGACAGATACGCAGTATTTT. This sequence encodes CASGTDTQYF.